The table lists the clone carrying this T cell receptor beta chain with a few counts. Its antigen is not known. This entry comes from a study of T cells after yellow fever vaccination. General study findings and limits: CD4 and CD8 compartments shared a small share of clonotypes, likely from convergent recombination.

V was shortened by 3 bases and J by 4 bases, with 16 bases between the two germline ends. There are 15 residues in the CDR3. TCRdb re-called the 5' RACE reads through MiXCR, storing one row per CDR3 protein. Of about 330,000 distinct CDR3 sequences in the sample, about 4% were seen once. The receptor comes from a man between 18 and 29 years old who received the YFV17D yellow fever vaccine. V and J are TRBV12-3 or TRBV12-4 and TRBJ2-7; a possible D gene is TRBD1 (6 bases). This specimen consisted of PBMCs, obtained 5 days after the yellow fever booster vaccination. The CDR3: CASSFLPDRAYEQYF. The CDR3 DNA follows: TGTGCCAGCAGTTTCCTACCGGACAGAGCATACGAGCAGTACTTC.